Included here is one T cell receptor beta chain sequence, with context. The antigen it binds to is not known. No base qualities exist here, and no much larger clone lies one base off it. CDR1 MNHEY and CDR2 SMNVEV were looked up in the germline V gene (reference sequence). V drops 8 bases and J drops 2 bases, leaving 16 bases in between. The CDR3 has 15 amino acids, counting the end cysteine and phenylalanine. Kept here is only the CDR3 DNA, which spans 45 bases and is read in frame from base 1. This specimen's time point label, interpreted: about 28 days (+/-7) after the second vaccine dose. Because spike-specific TCR depth and breadth did not differ between the two schedules, AZD1222 recipients who got a second dose at roughly 4 weeks were pooled with those who got a second dose at roughly 12 weeks. Vaccinee samples were obtained from the UK trials COV001 and COV002, which included a single-blind randomized controlled phase 2/3 trial of AZD1222 (ChAdOx1 nCoV-19) in healthy adults. For TCRbeta chain sequencing, PBMC samples were collected from trial participants at day 0 and at day 28 after the second dose.

The CDR3 regions of human TCRbeta chains were analyzed by immunosequencing. From the authors' description of their analysis: TCRs in the repertoires were matched against a reference library of SARS-CoV-2-specific TCRs that had been generated with the MIRA antigen-specificity platform. Breadth meant the fraction of unique TCRs that were SARS-CoV-2-associated, whereas depth meant the fraction of total T cells that were SARS-CoV-2-associated. Using the MIRA data, every spike-specific TCR was mapped to the spike region that the TCR reacted to and assigned to either a CD4 or a CD8 class. Log10-transformed breadth and depth values were compared by one-way ANOVA with Sidak's multiple comparisons tests. TCRdb limited this immuneACCESS table to in-frame rearrangements with V and J called. A share of clones is missing; checked studies link under half to unresolved V genes, and the rest is unexplained. Clone size and the V and J calls come from that table; the DNA yielded D and trimming. This sample is represented by approximately 88,000 clones; 90% of them were singletons. Jointly, the top ten make up roughly 5% of the sample.

This record comes from a study of T cell responses to AZD1222 COVID-19 vaccine (TCRdb year 2021). In terms of the full investigation: TCR sequencing was performed for roughly 250 trial participants, of whom some 200 were given two doses of AZD1222 and approximately 25 were given two doses of MenACWY control vaccine. Trial participants were enrolled by age into subgroups of 18-55, 56-69 and 70-plus years, and 148, 28 and 57 TCR-sequenced participants, respectively, were included in these subgroups.

Broader findings and caveats from the paper: In the small 56-69-year group, the increase in depth fell short of significance, most likely because of low power. Nearly half of unique spike-specific TCRs reportedly recognized epitopes outside regions mutated in the B.1.351 and B.1.1.7 variants. The vaccine-associated CD4 TCRs covered the entire spike protein, and the dominant responses fell in regions 160-218 and 743-854. After two AZD1222 doses, spike-specific TCR breadth and depth were significantly higher than at day 0 and than in MenACWY recipients. Participants were mostly white British, with more females than males. The authors suggested clonal diversity may have been underestimated. Because no day 14 peak-response samples were available, repertoires were characterized only after the peak T cell response. Conclusions about previously exposed vaccinees were limited because only 5 or 6 AZD1222 recipients were SARS-CoV-2 seropositive at baseline.

This chain is built from TRBV27 and TRBJ2-1; a tentative D match to TRBD2 spans 6 bases. The starting material was peripheral blood, obtained 28 days after the second AZD1222 dose. The TCR was taken from an adult who received the AZD1222 COVID-19 vaccine. The DNA sequence is as follows: TGTGCCAGCGCGAATAGCGGTGGAACCTACAATGAGCAGTTCTTC. Its product reads: CASANSGGTYNEQFF.